The clone carrying this TCR beta chain was observed a few times. Building the TCR beta libraries relied on iRepertoire HTBI primers, and CDR3 regions underwent Arm-PCR. Via MiXCR, TCRdb re-called the multiplex PCR reads, giving one row per CDR3 protein. The sample comprises 500,000 to 800,000 distinct CDR3 sequences, 30% of which are singletons, and 40% to 50% rests with the top ten. The sample comes from a study of regulatory T cells in long-lasting Graves disease. Noted time point: persistent/refractory GD, antithyroid drugs over 5 years with positive TRAb. Extracted PBMC RNA gave rise to the TCR library. The guidelines of the American Thyroid Association were the basis for diagnosing Graves' disease. The length of the CDR3 is 16 residues. V was pared by 6 bases and J by 4 bases, with 9 bases of the junction left unmatched. In germline, CDR1 is LNHDA, CDR2 SQIVND (reference sequence).

This receptor was identified in a female donor with Graves disease. The chain links TRBV19 to TRBJ1-4, with TRBD1 matching 9 bases. Sequenced material: peripheral blood mononuclear cells (PBMCs), taken when the disease was refractory, from a patient treated with antithyroid drugs. The CDR3 sequence: CASRPGTGSFNEKLFF. CDR3 DNA: TGTGCCAGTAGACCCGGGACAGGGAGTTTTAATGAAAAACTGTTTTTT.